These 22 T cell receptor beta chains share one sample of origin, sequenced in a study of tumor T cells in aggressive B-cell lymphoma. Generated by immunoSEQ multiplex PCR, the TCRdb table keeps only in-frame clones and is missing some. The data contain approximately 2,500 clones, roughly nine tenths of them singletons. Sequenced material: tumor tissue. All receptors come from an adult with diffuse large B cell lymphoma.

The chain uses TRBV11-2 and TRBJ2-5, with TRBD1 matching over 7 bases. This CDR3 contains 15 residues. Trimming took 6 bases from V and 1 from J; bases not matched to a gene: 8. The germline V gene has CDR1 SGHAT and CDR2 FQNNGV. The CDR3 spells CASRTGTVTQETQYF. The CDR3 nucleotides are TGTGCCAGCAGAACCGGGACAGTCACCCAAGAGACCCAGTACTTC.

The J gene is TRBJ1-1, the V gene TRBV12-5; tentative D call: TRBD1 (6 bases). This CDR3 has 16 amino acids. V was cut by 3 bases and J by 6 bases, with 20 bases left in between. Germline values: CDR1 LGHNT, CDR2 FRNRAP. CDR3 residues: CASGFAGGGGRSEAFF. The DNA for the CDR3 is TGTGCTAGTGGTTTTGCGGGGGGTGGGGGGCGGTCTGAAGCTTTCTTT. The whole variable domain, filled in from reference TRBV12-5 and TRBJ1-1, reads DARVTQTPRHKVTEMGQEVTMRCQPILGHNTVFWYRQTMMQGLELLAYFRNRAPLDDSGMPKDRFSAEMPDATLATLKIQPSEPRDSAVYFCASGFAGGGGRSEAFFGQGTRLTVV.

CDR3 in DNA: TGTGCCAGCAGCTGGGGGGGGGCAGATACGCAGTATTTT. Translation: CASSWGGADTQYF. This chain joins TRBV7-3 and TRBJ2-3, with 7 bases identical to TRBD2. Per the germline V gene, CDR1 is SGHTA and CDR2 is FQGTGA. Trimming cost V 4 bases and J 4 bases; bases outside gene matches: 2. CDR3 length equals 13 residues.

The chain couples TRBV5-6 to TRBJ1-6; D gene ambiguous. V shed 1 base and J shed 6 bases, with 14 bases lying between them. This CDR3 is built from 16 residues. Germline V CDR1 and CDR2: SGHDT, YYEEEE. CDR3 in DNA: TGTGCCAGCAGCTTGTTATTTCGGGGAAGTAATTCACCCCTCCACTTT. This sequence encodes CASSLLFRGSNSPLHF.

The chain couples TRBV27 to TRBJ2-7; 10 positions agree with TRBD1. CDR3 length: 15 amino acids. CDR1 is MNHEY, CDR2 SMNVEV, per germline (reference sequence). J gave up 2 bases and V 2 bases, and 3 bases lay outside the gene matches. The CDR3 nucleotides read TGTGCCAGCAGTTTACGCGGACAGGGGGCCTACGAGCAGTACTTC. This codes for CASSLRGQGAYEQYF.

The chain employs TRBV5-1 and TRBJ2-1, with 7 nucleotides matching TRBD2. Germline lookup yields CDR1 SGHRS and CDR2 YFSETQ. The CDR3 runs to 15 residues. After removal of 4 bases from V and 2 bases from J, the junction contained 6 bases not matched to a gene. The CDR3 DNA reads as TGCGCCAGCAGCCCGGAACGGGGGGCCTACAATGAGCAGTTCTTC. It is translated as CASSPERGAYNEQFF. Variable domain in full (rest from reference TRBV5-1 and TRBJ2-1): KAGVTQTPRYLIKTRGQQVTLSCSPISGHRSVSWYQQTPGQGLQFLFEYFSETQRNKGNFPGRFSGRQFSNSRSEMNVSTLELGDSALYLCASSPERGAYNEQFFGPGTRLTVL.

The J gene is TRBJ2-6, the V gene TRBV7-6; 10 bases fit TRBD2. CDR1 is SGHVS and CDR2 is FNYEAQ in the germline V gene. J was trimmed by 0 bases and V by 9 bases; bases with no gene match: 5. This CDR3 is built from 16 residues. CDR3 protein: CASQTSGSSGANVLTF. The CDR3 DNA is TGTGCCAGTCAGACTAGCGGGTCCTCTGGGGCCAACGTCCTGACTTTC. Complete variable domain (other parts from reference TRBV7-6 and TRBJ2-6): GAGVSQSPRYKVTKRGQDVALRCDPISGHVSLYWYRQALGQGPEFLTYFNYEAQQDKSGLPNDRFSAERPEGSISTLTIQRTEQRDSAMYRCASQTSGSSGANVLTFGAGSRLTVL.

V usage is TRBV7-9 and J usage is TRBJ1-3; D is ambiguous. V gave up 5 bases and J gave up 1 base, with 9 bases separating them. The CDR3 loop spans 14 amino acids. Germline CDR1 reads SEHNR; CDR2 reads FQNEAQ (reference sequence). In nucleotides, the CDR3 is TGTGCCAGCAGCGGAGGCACTTCTGGAAACACCATATATTTT. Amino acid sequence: CASSGGTSGNTIYF.

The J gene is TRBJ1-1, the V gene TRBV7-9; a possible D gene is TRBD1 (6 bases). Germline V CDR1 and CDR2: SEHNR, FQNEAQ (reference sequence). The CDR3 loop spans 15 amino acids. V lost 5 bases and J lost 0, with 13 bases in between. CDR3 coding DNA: TGTGCCAGCAGCCCACAGGGTTCGGTGAACACTGAAGCTTTCTTT. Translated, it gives CASSPQGSVNTEAFF.

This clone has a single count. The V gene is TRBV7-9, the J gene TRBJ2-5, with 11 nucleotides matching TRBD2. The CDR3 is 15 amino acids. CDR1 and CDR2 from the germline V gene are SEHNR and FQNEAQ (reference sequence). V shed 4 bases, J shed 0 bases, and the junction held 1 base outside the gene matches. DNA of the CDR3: TGTGCCAGCAGCTCGGGACTAGCGGACCAAGAGACCCAGTACTTC. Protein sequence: CASSSGLADQETQYF.

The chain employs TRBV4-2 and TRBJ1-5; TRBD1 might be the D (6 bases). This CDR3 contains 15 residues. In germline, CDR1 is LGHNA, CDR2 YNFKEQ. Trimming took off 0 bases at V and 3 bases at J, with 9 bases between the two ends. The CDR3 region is CASSQEQGDNQPQHF. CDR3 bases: TGTGCCAGCAGCCAAGAACAGGGTGACAATCAGCCCCAGCATTTT.

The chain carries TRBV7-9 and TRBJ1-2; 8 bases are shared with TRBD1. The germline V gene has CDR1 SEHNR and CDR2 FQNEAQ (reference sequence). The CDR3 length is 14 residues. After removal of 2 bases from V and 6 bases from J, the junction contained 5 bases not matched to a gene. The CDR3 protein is CASSLKGQGHGYTF. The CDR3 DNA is TGTGCCAGCAGCTTAAAAGGACAGGGCCATGGCTACACCTTC.

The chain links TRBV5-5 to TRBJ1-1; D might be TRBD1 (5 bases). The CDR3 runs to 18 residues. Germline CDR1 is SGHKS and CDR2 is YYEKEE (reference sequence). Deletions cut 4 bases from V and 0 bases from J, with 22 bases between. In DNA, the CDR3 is TGTGCCAGCAGCCCGGAGGGCGTGGGGCGAATATTGAACACTGAAGCTTTCTTT. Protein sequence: CASSPEGVGRILNTEAFF.

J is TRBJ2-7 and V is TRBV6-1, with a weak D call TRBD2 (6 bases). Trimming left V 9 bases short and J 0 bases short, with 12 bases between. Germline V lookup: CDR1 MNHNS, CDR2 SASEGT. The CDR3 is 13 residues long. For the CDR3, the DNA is TGTGCCAGTACCTACGGGAGCTCCTACGAGCAGTACGTC. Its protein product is CASTYGSSYEQYV.

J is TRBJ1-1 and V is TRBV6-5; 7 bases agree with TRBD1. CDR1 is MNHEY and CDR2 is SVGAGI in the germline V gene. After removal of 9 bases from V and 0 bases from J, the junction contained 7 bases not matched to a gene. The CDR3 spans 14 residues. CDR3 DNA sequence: TGTGCCAGTAATTCGGGACAGCTGAACACTGAAGCTTTCTTT. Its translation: CASNSGQLNTEAFF.

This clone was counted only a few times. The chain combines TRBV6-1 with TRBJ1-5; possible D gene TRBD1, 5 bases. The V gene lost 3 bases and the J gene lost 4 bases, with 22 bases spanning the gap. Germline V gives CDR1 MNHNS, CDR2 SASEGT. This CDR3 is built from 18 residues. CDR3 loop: CASSEAAAGWVRNQPQHF. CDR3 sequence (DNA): TGTGCCAGCAGTGAGGCGGCGGCAGGGTGGGTAAGGAATCAGCCCCAGCATTTT.

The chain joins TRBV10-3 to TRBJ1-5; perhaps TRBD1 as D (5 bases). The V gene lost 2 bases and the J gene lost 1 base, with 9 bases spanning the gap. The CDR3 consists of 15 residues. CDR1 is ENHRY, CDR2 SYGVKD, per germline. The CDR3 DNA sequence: TGTGCCATCAGTGAGACAGGCGTCAGCAATCAGCCCCAGCATTTT. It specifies CAISETGVSNQPQHF.

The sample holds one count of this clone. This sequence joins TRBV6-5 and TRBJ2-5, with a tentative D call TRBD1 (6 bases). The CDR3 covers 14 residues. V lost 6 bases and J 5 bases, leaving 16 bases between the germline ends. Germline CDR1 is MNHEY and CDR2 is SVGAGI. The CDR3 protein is CASSQPGARETQYF. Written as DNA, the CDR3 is TGTGCCAGCAGCCAGCCAGGGGCCCGGGAGACCCAGTACTTC.

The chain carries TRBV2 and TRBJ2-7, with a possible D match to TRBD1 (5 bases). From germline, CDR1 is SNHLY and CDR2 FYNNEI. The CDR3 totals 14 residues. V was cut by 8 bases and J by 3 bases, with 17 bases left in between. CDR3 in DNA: TGTGCCAGCTGCCTTGGGCAGGGTCTCTACGAGCAGTACTTC. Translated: CASCLGQGLYEQYF.

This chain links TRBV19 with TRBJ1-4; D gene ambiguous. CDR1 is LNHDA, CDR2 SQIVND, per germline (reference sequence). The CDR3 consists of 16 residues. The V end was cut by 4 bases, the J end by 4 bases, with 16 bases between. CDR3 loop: CASSRGDVPINEKLFF. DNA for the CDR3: TGTGCCAGTAGTAGAGGAGACGTACCCATTAATGAAAAACTGTTTTTT.

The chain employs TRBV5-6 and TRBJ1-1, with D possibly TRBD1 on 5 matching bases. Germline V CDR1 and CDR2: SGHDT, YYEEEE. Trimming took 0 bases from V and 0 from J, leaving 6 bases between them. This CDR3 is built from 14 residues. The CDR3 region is CASSLGGVNTEAFF. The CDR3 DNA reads TGTGCCAGCAGCTTGGGGGGGGTGAACACTGAAGCTTTCTTT.

As DNA, the CDR3 is TGTGCCAGCAGCTCCTCCCCCAGGGAGGAGGGTGATCCCTATGGCTACACCTTC. This sequence encodes CASSSSPREEGDPYGYTF. The V call is TRBV9, the J call TRBJ1-2; a possible D gene is TRBD1 (5 bases). V dropped 4 bases and J dropped 4 bases, with 26 bases sitting between them. CDR1 is SGDLS, CDR2 YYNGEE, per germline. CDR3 length equals 18 residues.